Sequencing of this TCR beta chain was carried out in a study of immune characterization of retroperitoneal liposarcoma. The V and J ends lost 3 bases and 1 base, in that order; junction bases with no gene match: 0. The CDR3 has 14 amino acids. CDR1 and CDR2 from the germline V gene are SGHTA and FQGNSA. TCRdb re-derived calls from the PCR reads in MiXCR, one entry per CDR3 protein. The sample has more than 8,000 distinct CDR3 sequences, about 41% seen once. By sample fraction, this clonotype is medium-sized. This chain uses TRBV7-2 with TRBJ2-3, with 8 bases lining up with TRBD1. The specimen was tumor tissue. The clonotype comes from a male donor with retroperitoneal liposarcoma. CDR3 DNA: TGTGCCAGCAGCTTGGACAGGGGCACAGATACGCAGTATTTT. It yields the protein CASSLDRGTDTQYF.